The sequence of this T cell receptor beta chain was determined in a study of beta chain features in type 1 diabetes (dated by TCRdb to the late 2010s). With regard to the full study: Mean age, gender distribution, total cell number and subset yield did not differ between patients and healthy donors. Across all samples, approximately 100 million sorted cells were examined, and cell number per subset correlated strongly with RNA yield. In the study, TCRB repertoires of sorted circulating CD4+ T cell subsets from recently diagnosed type 1 diabetes patients were compared with those of matched healthy donors. Naive and central memory subsets were obtained from all 30 or so donors, but regulatory and stem cell-like memory subsets were isolated from only 8 patients and 8 healthy donors. What the research found in general, with its limitations: Shorter templates might have been favored by PCR, but patient and control samples were amplified and corrected together, so both groups would have been affected equally by any skew. Because the HLA sub-analyses included only small numbers of individuals, any influence of HLA type on TCRB rearrangement was left unresolved. The naive, central memory and regulatory TCRB repertoires appeared to resemble one another more closely among patients than among healthy donors. Because cDNA was sequenced instead of genomic DNA, highly expressing activated cells could be over-represented, though the groups showed no difference in activation or CD3 levels. In all four CD4+ subsets, TCRB CDR3 length was moderately but significantly shorter in type 1 diabetes patients. Fewer insertions and more nucleotide deletions at VDJ recombination sites were observed in patients with type 1 diabetes, implying thymic rearrangement abnormalities.

The High Capacity cDNA Reverse Transcription Kit was used to reverse transcribe all of the isolated RNA, meaning that expressed TCRB transcripts were what got sequenced. Deep immunoSEQ sequencing was applied to naive, central memory and regulatory T cell samples, giving an average of around 3.4 million total reads per sample. Sorted cells were lysed in RLT buffer, and RNA was extracted using DNase-treated RNeasy Micro or Mini kits according to cell number. Each cell subset was processed separately to prevent cross-contamination, with patient and healthy donor samples processed together. The immunoSEQ multiplex PCR was used to amplify TCRB sequences from cDNA, generating 87-bp fragments that spanned the CDR3 region. Sequencing of the amplicons was done on the Illumina HiSeq platform. In the authors' own workflow: Synthetic template baselines were used to correct PCR bias computationally, reads within Hamming distance 2 were collapsed, and singletons that could not be merged were discarded. Reads were aligned against IMGT to assign V, D and J genes, CDR3 length and insertions or deletions at six rearrangement sites. Clonotype counts were normalized to sorted cell number within each subset before computing true diversity and Gini coefficients with the tcR R package. The overlap coefficient, calculated on TCRB nucleotide sequences, was used to measure repertoire sharing. Out-of-frame TCRB sequences from naive cells were analyzed as a proxy for the pre-selection repertoire. TCRdb holds this immuneACCESS table with in-frame rearrangements only. Some clones are missing; in checked studies, unresolved V genes explain under half, and the rest has no known cause. From that table come the V and J calls and clone size; the DNA was used to work out D and trimming. The sample has 640,000 or so clones on record, 13% of them singletons. Clones ranked in the top ten supply 0.022% of the sample.

This clone was detected only a few times. This receptor's antigen is unknown. No base-level quality is on record; no much larger clone is a single base apart. From each donor, a single peripheral blood sample of 100 to 150 mL on average was drawn into heparinised tubes. A BD FACSAria II was used to sort naive, central memory, regulatory and stem cell-like memory CD4+ T cells with a panel that included CD45RO, CCR7, CD25, CD127, CD95 and CD27. All sorted populations exceeded 95% purity. Right away, PBMCs were isolated by Lymphoprep density gradient centrifugation and were stained directly, with no culture step. Samples were stained and sorted in pairs, with one healthy donor and one patient per experiment, so that batch effects were minimized. Trimming takes 4 bases off V and 0 bases off J; junction bases not matched to a gene: 4. The germline V gene provides CDR1 MNHEY and CDR2 SVGAGI. The CDR3 runs 15 residues from the cysteine to the phenylalanine. The retained sequence is limited to the CDR3, 45 bases, with the frame set at the first base.

The sequence joins TRBV6-5 to TRBJ2-3, and 7 junction bases match TRBD1. This TCR was recovered from a man aged 18-30 years with type 1 diabetes. Sample: naive CD4+ T cells from blood. The cell subset or site label on this specimen signifies: true naive CD4+ T cells. CDR3 region: CASSSDRASTDTQYF. The DNA reads TGTGCCAGCAGTTCTGACAGGGCTAGCACAGATACGCAGTATTTT.